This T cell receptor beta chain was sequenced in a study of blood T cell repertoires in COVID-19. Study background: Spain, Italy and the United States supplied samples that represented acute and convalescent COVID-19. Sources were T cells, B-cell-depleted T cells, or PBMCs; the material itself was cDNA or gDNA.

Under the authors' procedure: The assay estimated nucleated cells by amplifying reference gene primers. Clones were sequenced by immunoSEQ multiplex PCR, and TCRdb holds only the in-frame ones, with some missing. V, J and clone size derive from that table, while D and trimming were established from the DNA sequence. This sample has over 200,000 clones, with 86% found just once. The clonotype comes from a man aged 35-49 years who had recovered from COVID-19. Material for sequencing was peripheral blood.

CDR3 amino acids: CASSLGRGLIEQYF. DNA of the CDR3: TGTGCCAGCAGCTTGGGCAGGGGGCTCATCGAGCAGTACTTC. V usage is TRBV5-6 and J usage is TRBJ2-7; TRBD1 matches 8 bases. CDR3 size: 14 residues. The germline CDR1 and CDR2 sequences are SGHDT and YYEEEE. The V and J ends lost 0 bases and 6 bases, in that order; junction bases with no gene match: 5.